Sequencing of this T cell receptor beta chain was carried out in a study of T cells expressing NK-cell markers. As for the study in general: Investigators obtained TCR beta repertoires from sorted CD3+CD56+NKG2C+, CD3+CD56+NKG2C- and CD3+CD56-NKG2C+ T cells. Seven donors tested HCMV-seropositive and one tested seronegative among the eight sequenced.

This CDR3 comprises 12 residues. CDR1 and CDR2 from the germline V gene are SGHRS and YFSETQ. TCRdb re-called the 5' RACE reads and gives one entry per CDR3 protein, without DNA. The listing records 350,000 to 400,000 distinct CDR3 sequences. The specimen sequenced was blood T cells: a sorted CD56 or NKG2C T cell subset, CD4+ or CD8+ T cells, or bulk PBMC T cells (not recorded which). V is TRBV5-1 and J is TRBJ2-2; absent DNA, TCRdb's TRBD2 call cannot be checked. This clonotype originated in a woman between 45 and 60 years old in good health. The CDR3 sequence: CASYRGTGELFF.